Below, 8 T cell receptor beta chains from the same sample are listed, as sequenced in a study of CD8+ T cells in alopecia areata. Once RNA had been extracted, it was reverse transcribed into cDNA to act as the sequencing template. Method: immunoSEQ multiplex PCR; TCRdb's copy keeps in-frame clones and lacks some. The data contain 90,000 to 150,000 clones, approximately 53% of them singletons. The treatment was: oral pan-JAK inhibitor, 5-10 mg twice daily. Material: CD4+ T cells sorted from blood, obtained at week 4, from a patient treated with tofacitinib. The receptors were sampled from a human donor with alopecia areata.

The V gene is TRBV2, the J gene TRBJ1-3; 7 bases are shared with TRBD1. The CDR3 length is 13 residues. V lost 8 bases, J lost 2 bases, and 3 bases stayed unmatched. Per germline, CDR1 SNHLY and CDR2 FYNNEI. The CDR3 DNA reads TGTGCCAGCGAAGGGACAGCTGGAAACACCATATATTTT. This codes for CASEGTAGNTIYF.

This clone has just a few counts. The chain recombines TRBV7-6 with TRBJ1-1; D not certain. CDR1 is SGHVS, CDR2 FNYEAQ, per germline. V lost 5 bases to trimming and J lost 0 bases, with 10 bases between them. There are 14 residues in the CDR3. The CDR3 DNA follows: TGTGCCAGCAGCAGGGAGCAGCTGAACACTGAAGCTTTCTTT. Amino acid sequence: CASSREQLNTEAFF.

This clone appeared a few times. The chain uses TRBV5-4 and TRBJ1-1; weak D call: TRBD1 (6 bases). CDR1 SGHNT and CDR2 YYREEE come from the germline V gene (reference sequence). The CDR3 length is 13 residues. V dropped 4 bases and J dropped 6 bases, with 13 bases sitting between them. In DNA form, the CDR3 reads TGTGCCAGCAGCAGAAACAGGGACCCTGAAGCTTTCTTT. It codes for CASSRNRDPEAFF.

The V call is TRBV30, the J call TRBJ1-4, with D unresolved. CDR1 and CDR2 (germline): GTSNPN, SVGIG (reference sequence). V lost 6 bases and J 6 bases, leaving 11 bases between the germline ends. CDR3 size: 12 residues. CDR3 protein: CACWGEDEKLFF. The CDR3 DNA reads TGTGCCTGCTGGGGTGAAGATGAAAAACTGTTTTTT.

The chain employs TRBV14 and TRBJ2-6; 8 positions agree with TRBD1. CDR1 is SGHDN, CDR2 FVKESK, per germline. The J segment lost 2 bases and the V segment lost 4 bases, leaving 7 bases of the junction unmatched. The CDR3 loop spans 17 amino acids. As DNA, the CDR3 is TGTGCCAGCAGCCCACGGACAGGGCGAGCTGGGGCCAACGTCCTGACTTTC. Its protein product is CASSPRTGRAGANVLTF.

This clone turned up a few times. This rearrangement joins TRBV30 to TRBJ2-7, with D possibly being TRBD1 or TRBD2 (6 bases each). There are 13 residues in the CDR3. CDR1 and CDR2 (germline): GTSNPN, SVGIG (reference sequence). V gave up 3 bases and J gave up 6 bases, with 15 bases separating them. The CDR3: CAWSVLGGIEQYF. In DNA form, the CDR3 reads TGTGCCTGGAGCGTACTGGGGGGCATCGAGCAGTACTTC.

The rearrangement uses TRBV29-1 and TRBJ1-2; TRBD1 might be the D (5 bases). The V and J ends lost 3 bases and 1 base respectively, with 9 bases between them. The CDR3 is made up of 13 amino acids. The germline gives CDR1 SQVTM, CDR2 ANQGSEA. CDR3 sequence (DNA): TGCAGCGTTGACGGGACTGTTAACTATGGCTACACCTTC. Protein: CSVDGTVNYGYTF.

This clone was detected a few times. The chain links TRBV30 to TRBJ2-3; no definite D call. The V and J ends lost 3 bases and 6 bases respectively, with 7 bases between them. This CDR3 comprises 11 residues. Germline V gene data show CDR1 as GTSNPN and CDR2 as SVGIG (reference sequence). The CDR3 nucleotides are TGTGCCTGGAGGGCTTTGGATACGCAGTATTTT. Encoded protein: CAWRALDTQYF.